This T cell receptor (beta chain) emerged from a study of spatial heterogeneity in lung cancer (dated by TCRdb to between 2018 and 2021). Some background on the complete study: Samples were obtained from about 69 patients with early-stage, untreated non-small cell lung cancer from the lung TRACERx cohort. Follow-up PBMC samples were sequenced whenever available, with a median time to follow-up of approximately 25 months after resection. In the raw uncorrected reads, each unique combination of TCR and UMI appeared on average more than ten times. In non-small cell lung cancer, the study quantitatively compared TCR alpha and beta repertoires across several tumor regions, matched nontumor lung, and blood. Both alpha and beta chains were TCR-sequenced in samples taken at surgery, namely 220 tumor regions, around 64 matched nontumor lung samples and 56 PBMC samples. The study linked features of the TCR repertoire to counts of nonsynonymous mutations, which were determined by whole-exome sequencing of tumor tissue. Beta-chain transcripts were consistently detected in greater numbers than alpha-chain transcripts, which likely reflected higher beta-chain transcript abundance.

The paper as a whole reports these results and caveats: Ubiquitous expanded tumor TCRs were found in blood more often at tumor resection than at routine follow-up. Comparisons of baseline and follow-up blood repertoires included only 15 or so patients. Confirming at a functional level the hypothesis that regional TCRs recognize regional mutations was considered to require additional single-cell paired TCR alpha and beta sequencing.

Explained via the paper, the time point label denotes: blood at routine non-recurrence follow-up after resection. For TCR sequencing, whole RNA was extracted from tumor and nontumor lung tissue, or from cryopreserved PBMC samples, and no cell sorting was done. Patients were selected for TCR sequencing only if sufficient RNA was available from at least two tumor regions. Worth noting for this clonotype: The specificity of this receptor is unknown. No much larger clone exists at a distance of one base, and base qualities are not known.

The germline V gene (reference sequence) sets CDR1 to MNHEY and CDR2 to SMNVEV. The CDR3 numbers 16 residues from cysteine through phenylalanine. Left in the record is the CDR3 DNA by itself, 48 bases read in frame from the first base. V is cut by 7 bases and J by 0 bases, and the space between the germline ends is 15 bases. The library was obtained by 5' RACE. Data came from a NextSeq 500. In the TCR library protocol, a unique molecular identifier was attached to each TCR cDNA molecule so that PCR and sequencing errors could be corrected. In the authors' own workflow: Decombinator tools were used for TCR identification, UMI-based error correction and CDR3 extraction. TCRs above a frequency of 2 per 1,000, corresponding to the top 1% of the tumor frequency distribution, were defined as expanded. Renyi diversity was computed with the R vegan package after each repertoire had been subsampled 100 times to 5,000 TCRs. CDR3 similarity networks were constructed using string-kernel similarity of amino acid triplets, with links drawn between CDR3s whose pairwise similarity was above 0.82. The public reads were reanalyzed by TCRdb: fastp trimming at Q25, MiXCR alignment, in-frame beta chains only. Rows merge per CDR3 protein into single entries with the most common DNA and genes. The V and J calls and clone size are TCRdb's, not the authors'. This sample gives about 110,000 distinct CDR3 sequences in total; 11% of them show up just once. Together, the top ten hold roughly a quarter of the sample.

The clonotype was recovered from a female donor with early-stage non-small cell lung cancer. Sequences were derived from PBMCs, sampled at follow-up. Recombination joined TRBV27 with TRBJ2-2; D gene: possibly TRBD2, on 6 matching bases. The DNA sequence is TGTGCCAGCAAAGTGCTAGCGAACACGAACACCGGGGAGCTGTTTTTT. This codes for CASKVLANTNTGELFF.